What follows describes a single T cell receptor beta chain. Its antigen target is currently unknown. The input lacks base qualities; no much larger clone sits a single base away. This entry is derived from a study of breast tumors, draining lymph nodes, adjacent tissues (dated by TCRdb to 2016 to 2018). The study in broad terms: TCR beta repertoires were compared across tumor, adjacent nontumor tissue and axillary lymph nodes obtained from breast cancer patients. In human breast cancer, the study set out to evaluate how tumor, surrounding tissue and draining lymph node repertoires relate to one another and whether T cells may move between these sites.

General findings and caveats noted by the study authors: The similarity between tumor and nontumor tissue repertoires was significantly greater in luminal-like breast cancer than in basal-like breast cancer. Tumor T-cell repertoires showed less diversity than lymph node repertoires and more diversity than nontumor tissue repertoires, and tumor T-cell repertoires showed preferential V and J gene usage. The conclusion that tumor T cells originate in lymph nodes was presented as consistent with a hypothesis rather than as directly demonstrated. The data were considered consistent with most tumor T cells being derived from the lymph node and subsequently expanding within tumor tissue.

TCRdb lists the instrument as Illumina HiSeq 2000. Multiplex PCR amplification was used to generate the TCR beta chain libraries. The amplified TCR beta chain products were analyzed by high-throughput sequencing. The raw public reads went through TCRdb reprocessing: fastp at Q25, MiXCR clone calling, in-frame beta chains kept. Every distinct CDR3 protein forms one entry, paired with its most common genes and DNA. This sample gives more than 200,000 distinct CDR3 sequences in total; roughly 32% of them show up just once. The ten largest clones add up to over 1.1% of the sample. CDR1 LNHNV and CDR2 YYDKDF are derived from the germline V gene (reference sequence). CDR3 length: 18 amino acids, cysteine to phenylalanine. Only the CDR3 DNA is retained, 54 bases long and in frame from the first base. Trimming removed 5 bases from V and 9 bases from J, leaving 29 bases between the germline ends. Lymph node samples came from the axillary draining lymph nodes of breast cancer patients.

The V gene is TRBV15 and the J gene is TRBJ2-1; the D gene remains uncertain. The sequencing sample was made of axillary lymph node tissue. This sequence was found in a female donor with breast cancer. Some clones in this sample may be carry-over from other donors' samples. The CDR3 protein sequence reads: CATSGRPASREQIREQFF. Read as DNA, the sequence is TGTGCCACCAGCGGTCGTCCCGCTTCCCGCGAGCAGATCCGTGAGCAGTTCTTC.